Below, 24 T cell receptor beta chains from the same sample are listed, as sequenced in a study of cytomegalovirus exposure and HLA in healthy donors. The PCR had 60 Vbeta and 13 Jbeta primers. TCRdb's table, derived via immunoSEQ multiplex PCR, lists solely in-frame clones and lacks some. Seen here are 80,000 or so clones, approximately 61% observed once, and the top ten hold approximately 7%. Material for sequencing was PBMCs. These receptors all stem from a woman between 45 and 65 years old in good health and CMV-seropositive.

The gene calls are TRBV5-4 and TRBJ1-4, with 9 bases identical to TRBD1. CDR1 and CDR2 from the germline V gene are SGHNT and YYREEE (reference sequence). Germline trimming cut 3 bases from V and 7 bases from J; bases unmatched to any gene: 10. CDR3 size: 16 residues. As DNA, the CDR3 is TGTGCCAGCAGCTCGGGGGACAGGGTGGGAGGTGAAAAACTGTTTTTT. It translates to CASSSGDRVGGEKLFF. The variable domain in full, with the rest retrieved from reference TRBV5-4 and TRBJ1-4, is ETGVTQSPTHLIKTRGQQVTLRCSSQSGHNTVSWYQQALGQGPQFIFQYYREEENGRGNFPPRFSGLQFPNYSSELNVNALELDDSALYLCASSSGDRVGGEKLFFGSGTQLSVL.

The V and J genes are TRBV28 and TRBJ2-2; weak D call: TRBD2 (5 bases). V was shortened by 7 bases and J by 5 bases, with 11 bases between the two germline ends. Germline-derived CDR1 and CDR2 are MDHEN and SYDVKM. The CDR3 has 13 residues. The CDR3 region has the DNA TGTGCCAGCACCCCCCCGGGAACCGGGGAGCTGTTTTTT. Translating gives CASTPPGTGELFF. Complete variable domain (other parts from reference TRBV28 and TRBJ2-2): DVKVTQSSRYLVKRTGEKVFLECVQDMDHENMFWYRQDPGLGLRLIYFSYDVKMKEKGDIPEGYSVSREKKERFSLILESASTNQTSMYLCASTPPGTGELFFGEGSRLTVL.

Only a few counts were recorded for this clone. V usage is TRBV7-6 and J usage is TRBJ2-5; 7 bases match TRBD2. The germline gives CDR1 SGHVS, CDR2 FNYEAQ. V lost 1 base to trimming and J lost 5 bases; unmatched junction nucleotides: 10. This CDR3 spans 16 amino acids. CDR3 nucleotide sequence: TGTGCCAGCAGCTTAGAAGGTTCTAGCGGTACGGAGACCCAGTACTTC. Amino acid sequence: CASSLEGSSGTETQYF.

In this sample, this clone turned up once. The rearrangement links TRBV19 to TRBJ2-1, with 10 bases that match TRBD2. CDR1 is LNHDA and CDR2 is SQIVND in the germline V gene (reference sequence). The V gene end was trimmed by 5 bases and the J gene end by 10 bases; junction bases not matched to a gene: 11. The CDR3 spans 15 residues. CDR3 sequence reads: CASSAGTSELWEQFF. CDR3 bases: TGTGCCAGTAGTGCCGGGACTAGCGAGCTATGGGAGCAGTTCTTC.

The chain recombines TRBV11-3 with TRBJ2-3; 10 bases map to TRBD2. The CDR3 contains 17 residues. Per germline, CDR1 SGHNT and CDR2 YENEEA. V lost 0 bases and J lost 3; bases outside the gene matches: 6. CDR3 region: CASSLDASGGWTDTQYF. CDR3 DNA sequence: TGTGCCAGCAGCTTAGATGCTAGCGGGGGATGGACAGATACGCAGTATTTT.

The gene calls are TRBV18 and TRBJ1-3; the D is unclear. The CDR3 consists of 14 residues. Deletions cut 0 bases from V and 7 bases from J, with 10 bases between. The germline V gene encodes CDR1 KGHSH and CDR2 LQKENI. The CDR3 sequence: CASSPPLGRNTIYF. In DNA, the CDR3 is TGTGCCAGCTCACCACCTTTGGGGAGGAACACCATATATTTT.

This chain connects TRBV9 to TRBJ1-2; 8 nucleotides agree with TRBD1. Germline V lookup: CDR1 SGDLS, CDR2 YYNGEE. CDR3 length: 13 amino acids. With 1 base clipped from V and 8 bases from J, the junction kept 4 bases outside the gene matches. CDR3 in amino acids: CASSVSGGGGYTF. DNA of the CDR3: TGTGCCAGCAGCGTATCAGGGGGCGGCGGCTACACCTTC.

This chain uses TRBV6-5 with TRBJ2-5; D is possibly TRBD1 (5 bases). The J call may be wrong; the DNA end is better matched by TRBJ2-7. Germline lookup yields CDR1 MNHEY and CDR2 SVGAGI. This CDR3 has 11 residues. CDR3 sequence reads: CASAGRGEQYF. Written as DNA, the CDR3 is TGTGCCAGCGCCGGAAGGGGCGAGCAGTACTTC.

The chain employs TRBV5-4 and TRBJ1-3, with D unclear. The CDR3 runs 15 residues. The germline gives CDR1 SGHNT, CDR2 YYREEE (reference sequence). V lost 0 bases, J lost 2 bases, and 9 bases lay in between. The CDR3 sequence: CASSLAQSTGNTIYF. CDR3 in DNA: TGTGCCAGCAGCTTGGCTCAATCTACTGGAAACACCATATATTTT.

The sample holds one count of this clone. The chain has TRBV5-6 and TRBJ1-2; D is possibly TRBD1 (5 bases). With 3 bases removed from V and 2 bases from J, the gap between germline ends came to 11 bases. The germline V gene has CDR1 SGHDT and CDR2 YYEEEE. The CDR3 loop spans 14 amino acids. This chain's CDR3 is CASSSQGGNYGYTF. CDR3 nucleotide sequence: TGTGCCAGCAGCTCCCAGGGAGGCAACTATGGCTACACCTTC.

This chain joins TRBV10-1 and TRBJ2-1; D gene unclear. The CDR3 loop spans 12 amino acids. CDR1 is WNHNN and CDR2 is SYGVQD in the germline V gene (reference sequence). The ends were cut back, 2 bases at V and 7 bases at J, with 6 bases in the middle. The CDR3 region has the DNA TGCGCCAGCAGTGAGGAGTGGAATGAGCAGTTCTTC. This encodes CASSEEWNEQFF.

The table lists this clone with a few counts. J is TRBJ2-3 and V is TRBV15, with D unclear. The CDR3 totals 15 residues. The germline gives CDR1 LNHNV, CDR2 YYDKDF (reference sequence). Trimming removed 0 bases at V and 2 bases at J, with 9 bases between. This chain's CDR3 is CATSRERSHTDTQYF. As DNA, the CDR3 is TGTGCCACCAGCAGAGAGCGCTCTCACACAGATACGCAGTATTTT.

This clone turned up a few times. Because the CDR3 is missing its conserved closing phenylalanine or tryptophan, this is likely a read error. The DNA is left out, because the CDR3 cannot be placed on it with certainty; the CDR3 is given as TCRdb lists it. The chain carries TRBV9 and TRBJ2-4; TRBD1 was called by the table and not checked on the DNA. The CDR3 is 11 residues long, ends included. Per the germline V gene, CDR1 is SGDLS and CDR2 is YYNGEE. The CDR3 protein is CASLRSGTASL.

This sequence joins TRBV10-1 and TRBJ1-2, with 8 bases fitting TRBD1. The CDR3 has 16 residues. The V and J ends lost 2 bases and 1 base, in that order; junction bases with no gene match: 6. Per the germline V gene, CDR1 is WNHNN and CDR2 is SYGVQD (reference sequence). This CDR3 reads CASSEPTGEDNYGYTF. CDR3 DNA sequence: TGCGCCAGCAGTGAGCCGACAGGGGAAGATAACTATGGCTACACCTTC.

The chain's CDR3 is CASTDQVNQPQHF. The CDR3 DNA sequence: TGTGCCAGCACCGATCAGGTAAATCAGCCCCAGCATTTT. This rearrangement joins TRBV16 to TRBJ1-5; unclear D gene. Germline lookup yields CDR1 KGHSY and CDR2 FQNENV. This CDR3 has 13 residues. The germline V and J ends were trimmed by 7 bases and 4 bases, with 11 bases remaining between them.

This clone turned up a few times. In DNA form, the CDR3 reads TGTGCCAGCAGCTTAGGCGGGGTGATCTATGGCTACACCTTC. Translating it yields CASSLGGVIYGYTF. V and J are TRBV11-2 and TRBJ1-2; D remains ambiguous. CDR3 length equals 14 residues. Trimming removed 1 base from V and 4 bases from J, with 10 bases in between. CDR1 is SGHAT and CDR2 is FQNNGV in the germline V gene.

The rearrangement links TRBV11-2 to TRBJ1-5; possibly TRBD1 for D (5 bases). The CDR3 is 13 residues long. The ends were cut back, 0 bases at V and 8 bases at J, with 8 bases in the middle. Germline-derived CDR1 and CDR2 are SGHAT and FQNNGV. CDR3 residues: CASSLDRGEPQHF. CDR3 sequence (DNA): TGTGCCAGCAGCTTAGATCGGGGGGAGCCCCAGCATTTT.

The V and J genes are TRBV5-1 and TRBJ2-5; D not certain. The CDR3 is made up of 13 amino acids. V was clipped by 4 bases and J by 1 base, with 8 bases between them. Per germline, CDR1 SGHRS and CDR2 YFSETQ. This CDR3 is CASSLNFQETQYF. The DNA of the CDR3 is TGCGCCAGCAGCCTCAACTTCCAAGAGACCCAGTACTTC.

This clone has only a few counts. The chain links TRBV19 to TRBJ2-3; D is unclear. Trimming took 5 bases from V and 4 from J, leaving 13 bases between them. CDR1 is LNHDA, CDR2 SQIVND, per germline (reference sequence). This CDR3 has 14 amino acids. The CDR3 loop is CASSPPFGSDTQYF. The CDR3 bases are TGTGCCAGTAGTCCCCCTTTTGGCTCAGATACGCAGTATTTT.

This chain uses TRBV5-6 with TRBJ2-3; tentatively, D is TRBD2 (7 bases). The CDR3 runs 14 residues. CDR1 and CDR2 from the germline V gene are SGHDT and YYEEEE. With 7 bases removed from V and 2 bases from J, the gap between germline ends came to 14 bases. The CDR3 region has the DNA TGTGCCAGCGGTGGGGGGGCTCTCACAGATACGCAGTATTTT. Amino acid sequence: CASGGGALTDTQYF.

There are a few counts of this clone. The chain carries TRBV25-1 and TRBJ2-3; the match to TRBD1 covers 7 bases. The length of the CDR3 is 13 residues. CDR1 and CDR2 (germline): MGHDK, SYGVNS. V lost 5 bases and J lost 6; bases outside the gene matches: 5. The CDR3 DNA reads as TGTGCCAGCAGTATTAAACAGGGGGATACGCAGTATTTT. Its protein product is CASSIKQGDTQYF.

This clone was counted a few times. The rearrangement uses TRBV5-1 and TRBJ2-5, with 15 bases that match TRBD2. CDR3 length: 16 residues. CDR1 is SGHRS and CDR2 is YFSETQ in the germline V gene. V lost 3 bases and J lost 5; bases outside the gene matches: 5. CDR3 bases: TGCGCCAGCAGCTCTGGACTAGCGGGGGGGCTGGAGACCCAGTACTTC. It encodes CASSSGLAGGLETQYF.

A word on this clone: One junction end disagrees with the germline gene, perhaps due to a read error. The same CDR3 can be traced to other DNA sequences in this sample. The rearrangement links TRBV2 to TRBJ2-1; 11 bases map to TRBD2. Germline lookup yields CDR1 SNHLY and CDR2 FYNNEI. There are 18 residues in the CDR3. The CDR3 here is CASSEFAGTSGAPNEQFF. The CDR3 coding sequence is TGCGCCAGCAGTGAATTTGCGGGGACTAGCGGAGCCCCCAATGAGCAGTTCTTC.

The rearrangement links TRBV10-2 to TRBJ1-5; D gene ambiguous. This CDR3 has 16 residues. Germline loops: CDR1 WSHSY, CDR2 SAAADI. V was trimmed by 8 bases and J by 4 bases, leaving 21 bases between them. The CDR3 DNA is TGCGCCAGCCAATCCACCCAAGAAGTTACAAATCAGCCCCAGCATTTT. It is translated as CASQSTQEVTNQPQHF.